Listed below are T cell receptor beta chains from one sample, sequenced in a study of cytomegalovirus exposure and HLA in healthy donors. Some clones are missing from TCRdb's copy, which holds only in-frame ones; the method was immunoSEQ multiplex PCR. This sample has under 80,000 clones; about 69% occur once, and the top ten carry roughly 5.3%. Sequenced material: PBMCs. These receptors all stem from a woman aged 30 to 39 in good health and CMV-seronegative. Each CDR3 is given with its conserved first and last residue. For some rows the clone size is stated as once, few or many, or as a class when expanded; others skip it.

V: TRBV9; J: TRBJ2-3; size: NA; CDR3: CASSVAPWAGGLEGTDTQYF
V: TRBV28; J: TRBJ2-3; size: NA; CDR3: CASSLPLGRDTQYF
V: TRBV29-1; J: TRBJ2-2; size: NA; CDR3: CSVPGQATGELFF
V: TRBV6-4; J: TRBJ1-2; size: NA; CDR3: CASSDLEGRGYTF
V: TRBV7-6; J: TRBJ2-1; size: NA; CDR3: CASRPGLAVQYNEQFF
V: TRBV4-1; J: TRBJ1-3; size: once; CDR3: CASSQSQETPLNTIYF
V: TRBV7-9; J: TRBJ1-5; size: NA; CDR3: CSSSLASGFGVSSNQPQHF
V: TRBV6-6; J: TRBJ1-2; size: NA; CDR3: CASSYPGGNYGYTF
V: TRBV14; J: TRBJ2-5; size: NA; CDR3: CASSQNRGQETQYF
V: TRBV29-1; J: TRBJ2-3; size: few; CDR3: CSVEREIGTDTQYF
V: TRBV2; J: TRBJ1-1; size: NA; CDR3: CASSEVGRGSTEAFF
V: TRBV5-1; J: TRBJ2-5; size: NA; CDR3: CASSLALGGEGQETQYF
V: TRBV7-2; J: TRBJ2-3; size: NA; CDR3: CASTRGKVADTQYF
V: TRBV19; J: TRBJ1-5; size: NA; CDR3: CASSSFDRPLVGNQPQHF
V: TRBV4-3; J: TRBJ1-3; size: NA; CDR3: CASSQAGSGNTIYF
V: TRBV4-3; J: TRBJ2-1; size: few; CDR3: CASSQDRGLNEQFF
V: TRBV29-1; J: TRBJ2-1; size: few; CDR3: CGAGQALYNEQFF
V: TRBV19; J: TRBJ2-5; size: NA; CDR3: CASSIGGLGLGQETQYF
V: TRBV7-9; J: TRBJ2-3; size: few; CDR3: CASSLRTSGTDTQYF
V: TRBV19; J: TRBJ2-7; size: NA; CDR3: CASSIDLAGGQVEQYF
V: TRBV6-6; J: TRBJ1-1; size: few; CDR3: CASSYSPGGDTEAFF
V: TRBV10-1; J: TRBJ2-3; size: NA; CDR3: CASGSTTITDTQYF
V: TRBV28; J: TRBJ2-7; size: NA; CDR3: CASRRGQTFYEQYF
V: TRBV5-1; J: TRBJ1-4; size: NA; CDR3: CASSTGTFGEKLFF
V: TRBV6-4; J: TRBJ2-1; size: few; CDR3: CASSDMPSGRANEQFF
V: TRBV5-4; J: TRBJ1-1; size: few; CDR3: CASSVDRGRVAFF
V: TRBV5-1; J: TRBJ1-2; size: NA; CDR3: CASSLNGPDPNGYTF
V: TRBV28; J: TRBJ1-1; size: NA; CDR3: CASRPPTGRGTEAFF
V: TRBV5-6; J: TRBJ2-3; size: NA; CDR3: CASSLGQGVDTQYF
V: TRBV19; J: TRBJ2-1; size: NA; CDR3: CASSEYSNEQFF
V: TRBV7-9; J: TRBJ2-1; size: few; CDR3: CASSRDRGLQFF